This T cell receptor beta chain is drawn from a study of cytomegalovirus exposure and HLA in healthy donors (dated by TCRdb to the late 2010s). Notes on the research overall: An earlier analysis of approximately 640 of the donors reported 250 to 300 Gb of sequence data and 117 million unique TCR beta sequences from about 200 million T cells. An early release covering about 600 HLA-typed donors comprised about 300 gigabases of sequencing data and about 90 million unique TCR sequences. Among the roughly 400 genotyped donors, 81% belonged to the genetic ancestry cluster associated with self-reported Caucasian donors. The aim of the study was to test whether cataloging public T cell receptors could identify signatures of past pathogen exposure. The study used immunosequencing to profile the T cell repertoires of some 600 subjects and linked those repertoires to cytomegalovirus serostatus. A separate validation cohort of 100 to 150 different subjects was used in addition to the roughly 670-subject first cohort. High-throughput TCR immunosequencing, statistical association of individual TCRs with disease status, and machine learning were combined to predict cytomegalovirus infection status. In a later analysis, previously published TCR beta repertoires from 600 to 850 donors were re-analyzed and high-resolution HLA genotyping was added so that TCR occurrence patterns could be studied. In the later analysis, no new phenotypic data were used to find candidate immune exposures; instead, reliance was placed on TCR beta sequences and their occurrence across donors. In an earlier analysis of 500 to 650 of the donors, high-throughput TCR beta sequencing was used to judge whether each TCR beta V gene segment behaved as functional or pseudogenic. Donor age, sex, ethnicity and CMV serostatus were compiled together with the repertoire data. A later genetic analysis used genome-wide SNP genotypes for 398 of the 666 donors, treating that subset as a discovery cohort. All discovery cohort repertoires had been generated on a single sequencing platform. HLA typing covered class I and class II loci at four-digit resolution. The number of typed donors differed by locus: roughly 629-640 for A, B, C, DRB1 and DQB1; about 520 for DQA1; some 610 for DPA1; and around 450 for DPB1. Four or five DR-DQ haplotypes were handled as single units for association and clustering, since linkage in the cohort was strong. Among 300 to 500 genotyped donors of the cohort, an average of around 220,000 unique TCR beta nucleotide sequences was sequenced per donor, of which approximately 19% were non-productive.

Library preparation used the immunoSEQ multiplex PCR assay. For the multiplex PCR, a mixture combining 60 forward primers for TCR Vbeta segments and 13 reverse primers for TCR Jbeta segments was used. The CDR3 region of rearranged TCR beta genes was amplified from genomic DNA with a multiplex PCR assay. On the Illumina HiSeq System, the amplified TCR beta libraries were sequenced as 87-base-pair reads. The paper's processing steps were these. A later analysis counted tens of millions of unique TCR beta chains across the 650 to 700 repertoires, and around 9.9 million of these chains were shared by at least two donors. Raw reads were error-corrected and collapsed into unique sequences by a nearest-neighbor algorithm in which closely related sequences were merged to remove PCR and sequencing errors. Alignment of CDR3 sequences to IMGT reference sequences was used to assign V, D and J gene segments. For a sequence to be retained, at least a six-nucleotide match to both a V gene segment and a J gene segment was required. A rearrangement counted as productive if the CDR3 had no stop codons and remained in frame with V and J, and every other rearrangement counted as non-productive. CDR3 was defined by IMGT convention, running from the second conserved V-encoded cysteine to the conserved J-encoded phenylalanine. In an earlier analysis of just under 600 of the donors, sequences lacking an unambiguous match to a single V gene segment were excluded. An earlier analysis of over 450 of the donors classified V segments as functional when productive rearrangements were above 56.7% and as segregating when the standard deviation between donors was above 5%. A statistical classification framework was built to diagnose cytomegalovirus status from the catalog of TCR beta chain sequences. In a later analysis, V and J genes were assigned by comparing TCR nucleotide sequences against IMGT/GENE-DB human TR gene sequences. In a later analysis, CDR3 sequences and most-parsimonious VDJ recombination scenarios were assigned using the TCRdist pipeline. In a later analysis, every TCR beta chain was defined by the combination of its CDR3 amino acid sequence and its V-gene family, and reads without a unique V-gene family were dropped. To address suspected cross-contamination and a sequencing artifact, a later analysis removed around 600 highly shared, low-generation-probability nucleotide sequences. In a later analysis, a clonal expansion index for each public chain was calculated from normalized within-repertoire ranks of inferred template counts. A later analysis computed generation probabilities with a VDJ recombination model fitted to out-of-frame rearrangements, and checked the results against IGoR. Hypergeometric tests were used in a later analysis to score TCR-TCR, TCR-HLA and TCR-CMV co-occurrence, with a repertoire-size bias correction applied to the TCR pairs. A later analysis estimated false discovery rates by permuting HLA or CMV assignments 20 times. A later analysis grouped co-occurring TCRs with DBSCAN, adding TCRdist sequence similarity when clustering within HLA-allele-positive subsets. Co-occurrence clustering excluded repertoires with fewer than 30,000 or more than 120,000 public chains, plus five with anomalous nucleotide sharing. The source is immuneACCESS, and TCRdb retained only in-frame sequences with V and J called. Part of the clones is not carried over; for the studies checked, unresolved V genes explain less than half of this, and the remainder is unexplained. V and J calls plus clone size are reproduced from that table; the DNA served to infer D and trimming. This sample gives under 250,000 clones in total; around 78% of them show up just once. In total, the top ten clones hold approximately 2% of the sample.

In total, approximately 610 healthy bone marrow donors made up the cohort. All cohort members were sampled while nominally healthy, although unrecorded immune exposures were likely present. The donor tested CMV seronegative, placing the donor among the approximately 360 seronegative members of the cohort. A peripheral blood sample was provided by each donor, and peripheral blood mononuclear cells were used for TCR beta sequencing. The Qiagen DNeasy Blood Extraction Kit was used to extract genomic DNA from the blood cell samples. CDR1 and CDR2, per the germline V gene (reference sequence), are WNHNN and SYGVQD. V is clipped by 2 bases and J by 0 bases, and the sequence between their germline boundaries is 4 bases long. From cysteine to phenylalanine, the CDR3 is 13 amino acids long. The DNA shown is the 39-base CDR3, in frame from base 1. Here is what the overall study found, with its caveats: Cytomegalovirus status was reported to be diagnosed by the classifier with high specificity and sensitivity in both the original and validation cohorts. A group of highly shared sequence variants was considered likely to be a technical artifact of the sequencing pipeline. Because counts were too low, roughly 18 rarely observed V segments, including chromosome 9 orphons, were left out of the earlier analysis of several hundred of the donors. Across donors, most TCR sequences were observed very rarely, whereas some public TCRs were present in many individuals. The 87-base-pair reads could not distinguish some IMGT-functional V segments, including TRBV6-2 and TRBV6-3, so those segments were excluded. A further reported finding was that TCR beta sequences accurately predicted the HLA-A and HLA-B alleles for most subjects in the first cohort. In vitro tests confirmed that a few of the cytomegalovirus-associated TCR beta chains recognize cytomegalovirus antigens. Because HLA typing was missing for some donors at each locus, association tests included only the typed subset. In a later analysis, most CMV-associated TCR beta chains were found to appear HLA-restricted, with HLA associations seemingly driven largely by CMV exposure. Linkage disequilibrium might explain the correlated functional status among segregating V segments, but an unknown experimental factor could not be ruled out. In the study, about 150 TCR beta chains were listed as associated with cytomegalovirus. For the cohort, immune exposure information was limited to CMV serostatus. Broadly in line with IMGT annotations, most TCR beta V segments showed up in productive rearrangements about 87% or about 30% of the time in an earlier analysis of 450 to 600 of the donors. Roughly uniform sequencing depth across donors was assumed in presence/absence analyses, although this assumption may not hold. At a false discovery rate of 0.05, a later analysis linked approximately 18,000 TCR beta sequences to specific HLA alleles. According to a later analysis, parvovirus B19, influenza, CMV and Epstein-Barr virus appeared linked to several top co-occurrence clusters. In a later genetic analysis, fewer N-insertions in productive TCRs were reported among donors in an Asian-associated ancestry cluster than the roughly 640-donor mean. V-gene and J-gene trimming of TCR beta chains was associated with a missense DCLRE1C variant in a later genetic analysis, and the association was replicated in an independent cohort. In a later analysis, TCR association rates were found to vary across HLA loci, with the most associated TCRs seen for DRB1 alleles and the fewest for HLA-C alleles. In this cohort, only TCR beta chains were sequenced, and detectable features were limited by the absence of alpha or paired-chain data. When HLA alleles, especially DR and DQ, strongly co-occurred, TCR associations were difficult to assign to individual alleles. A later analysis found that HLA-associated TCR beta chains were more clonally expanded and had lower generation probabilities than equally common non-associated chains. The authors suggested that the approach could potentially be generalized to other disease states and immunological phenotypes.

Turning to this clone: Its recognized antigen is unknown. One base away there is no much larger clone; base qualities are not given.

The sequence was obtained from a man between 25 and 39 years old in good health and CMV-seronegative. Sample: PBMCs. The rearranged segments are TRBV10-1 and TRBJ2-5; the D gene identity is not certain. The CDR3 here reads CASSETDQETQYF. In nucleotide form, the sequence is TGCGCCAGCAGTGAGACAGACCAAGAGACCCAGTACTTC.